This is a list of T cell receptor beta chains from one sample in a study of T cells in Graves' hyperthyroidism and ophthalmopathy. Using its own MiXCR run on the multiplex PCR reads, TCRdb lists one record per CDR3 protein. This repertoire shows 300,000 to 400,000 distinct CDR3 sequences, around a sixth found once; its top ten account for around 50%. Input material: blood. Source of these receptors: a woman aged 45 to 65 with Graves' hyperthyroidism. Each CDR3 is given with its conserved first and last residue. A D gene is named only where the DNA matches it firmly. Not all rows give a size; the values are once, few, many and, for expanded clones, a class.

J: TRBJ1-1; V: TRBV10-2; size: -; D: -; length: 11; CDR3: CASSDGAEAFF; DNA: TGCGCCAGCAGTGACGGGGCAGAAGCTTTCTTT
J: TRBJ2-2; V: TRBV5-4; size: -; D: -; length: 15; CDR3: CASSPSRETGGELFF; DNA: TGTGCCAGCAGCCCCTCCCGCGAAACGGGCGGGGAGCTGTTTTTT
J: TRBJ2-2; V: TRBV29-1; size: -; D: TRBD2; length: 13; CDR3: CSVGLAGGGELFF; DNA: TGCAGCGTTGGACTAGCGGGAGGCGGGGAGCTGTTTTTT
J: TRBJ2-1; V: TRBV10-3; size: -; D: TRBD2; length: 14; CDR3: CALRGLAGVNEQFF; DNA: TGTGCCCTCCGCGGACTAGCGGGAGTCAATGAGCAGTTCTTC
J: TRBJ2-6; V: TRBV5-1; size: few; D: -; length: 17; CDR3: CASSSGVVSDGANVLTF; DNA: TGCGCCAGCAGCTCGGGGGTGGTTTCGGATGGGGCCAACGTCCTGACTTTC
J: TRBJ2-3; V: TRBV27; size: -; D: TRBD1; length: 15; CDR3: CASSLTGGETDTQYF; DNA: TGTGCCAGCAGTCTGACAGGGGGGGAGACAGATACGCAGTATTTT
J: TRBJ2-3; V: TRBV9; size: -; D: TRBD1; length: 15; CDR3: CASSPQGVGTDTQYF; DNA: TGTGCCAGCAGCCCCCAGGGGGTGGGCACAGATACGCAGTATTTT
J: TRBJ1-4; V: TRBV14; size: once; D: -; length: 11; CDR3: CASSQAGKLFF; DNA: TGTGCCAGCAGCCAAGCAGGAAAACTGTTTTTT
J: TRBJ2-7; V: TRBV18; size: few; D: -; length: 15; CDR3: CASSPGGVSSYEQYF; DNA: TGTGCCAGCTCACCCGGTGGGGTGAGCTCCTACGAGCAGTACTTC
J: TRBJ2-1; V: TRBV6-1; size: few; D: TRBD1; length: 16; CDR3: CASSPWTGGFSGEQFF; DNA: TGTGCCAGCAGTCCTTGGACAGGGGGCTTTTCCGGTGAGCAGTTCTTC
J: TRBJ2-7; V: TRBV2; size: many; D: -; length: 12; CDR3: CATAGHFYEQYF; DNA: TGTGCCACCGCCGGACATTTCTACGAGCAGTACTTC
J: TRBJ1-2; V: TRBV4-2; size: -; D: -; length: 14; CDR3: CASSQPLEGYGYTF; DNA: TGTGCCAGCAGCCAACCTCTAGAGGGTTATGGCTACACCTTC
J: TRBJ2-5; V: TRBV20-1; size: many; D: -; length: 12; CDR3: CSGKGLGETQYF; DNA: TGCAGTGGAAAGGGGTTAGGTGAGACCCAGTACTTC
J: TRBJ2-3; V: TRBV7-3; size: -; D: -; length: 15; CDR3: CASSVNALGVDTQYF; DNA: TGTGCCAGCAGCGTAAACGCCCTGGGGGTGGATACGCAGTATTTT
J: TRBJ2-7; V: TRBV3-1; size: few; D: -; length: 15; CDR3: CASSLSGTLAYEQYF; DNA: TGTGCCAGCAGCCTGTCCGGGACATTAGCCTACGAGCAGTACTTC
J: TRBJ2-5; V: TRBV19; size: -; D: -; length: 15; CDR3: CASSPRRAGMETQYF; DNA: TGTGCCAGTAGTCCGAGACGCGCCGGTATGGAGACCCAGTACTTC
J: TRBJ2-6; V: TRBV6-5; size: -; D: TRBD1; length: 17; CDR3: CASSYDRGRAGANVLTF; DNA: TGTGCCAGCAGTTACGACAGGGGGCGAGCTGGGGCCAACGTCCTGACTTTC
J: TRBJ2-2; V: TRBV10-1; size: -; D: -; length: 14; CDR3: CASRRDHNTGELFF; DNA: TGCGCCAGCAGGCGGGACCACAACACCGGGGAGCTGTTTTTT
J: TRBJ1-1; V: TRBV11-3; size: many; D: TRBD1; length: 12; CDR3: CASSFGTGEAFF; DNA: TGTGCCAGCAGCTTCGGGACAGGTGAAGCTTTCTTT
J: TRBJ1-1; V: TRBV11-2; size: many; D: -; length: 14; CDR3: CASSLAGAFTEAFF; DNA: TGTGCCAGCAGCTTAGCGGGGGCTTTCACTGAAGCTTTCTTT
J: TRBJ1-3; V: TRBV29-1; size: -; D: TRBD1; length: 15; CDR3: CSVVGDRGVGNTIYF; DNA: TGCAGCGTTGTGGGCGACAGGGGTGTGGGAAACACCATATATTTT
J: TRBJ2-5; V: TRBV7-8; size: many; D: TRBD2; length: 14; CDR3: CASSWDYHQETQYF; DNA: TGTGCCAGCAGCTGGGACTACCACCAAGAGACCCAGTACTTC
J: TRBJ2-1; V: TRBV2; size: many; D: -; length: 11; CDR3: CASSEGGEQFF; DNA: TGTGCCAGCAGTGAAGGGGGGGAGCAGTTCTTC
J: TRBJ1-2; V: TRBV7-8; size: few; D: -; length: 16; CDR3: CASSLGVAGVGYGYTF; DNA: TGTGCCAGCAGCTTAGGTGTTGCAGGGGTGGGCTACGGCTACACCTTC
J: TRBJ1-1; V: TRBV6-1; size: few; D: -; length: 16; CDR3: CASSEGRMNPNTEAFF; DNA: TGTGCCAGCAGTGAGGGACGTATGAACCCGAACACTGAAGCTTTCTTT
J: TRBJ1-1; V: TRBV7-9; size: many; D: -; length: 14; CDR3: CASSPQGANTEAFF; DNA: TGTGCCAGCAGCCCACAAGGGGCGAACACTGAAGCTTTCTTT
J: TRBJ2-5; V: TRBV6-1; size: few; D: -; length: 14; CDR3: CASSDAGSEETQYF; DNA: TGTGCCAGCAGTGACGCAGGGTCAGAGGAGACCCAGTACTTC
J: TRBJ2-1; V: TRBV28; size: many; D: TRBD2; length: 17; CDR3: CASSSPLAGGSRPEQFF; DNA: TGTGCCAGCAGTTCCCCCCTAGCGGGAGGTTCGAGGCCTGAGCAGTTCTTC